The 24 T cell receptor beta chains reported below all come from one sample, sequenced in a study of blood T cell repertoires in COVID-19. Assay: immunoSEQ multiplex PCR; the TCRdb copy retains only in-frame clones and omits some. Altogether approximately 400,000 clones are present, roughly 80% being singletons, with the ten largest covering about 5.4%. Material: PBMCs or T cells enriched from blood (not recorded which). These receptors all stem from a woman between 50 and 59 years old who had recovered from COVID-19.

The gene calls are TRBV19 and TRBJ1-6; the match to TRBD1 covers 12 bases. Germline-derived CDR1 and CDR2 are LNHDA and SQIVND (reference sequence). The CDR3 has 14 residues. Trimming cost V 5 bases and J 13 bases; bases outside gene matches: 6. The DNA for the CDR3 is TGTGCCAGTAGTGTCGGGACAGGGGGCTATCCCCTCCACTTT. It specifies CASSVGTGGYPLHF.

The V call is TRBV27, the J call TRBJ1-1; a possible D gene is TRBD1 (5 bases). The germline V gene has CDR1 MNHEY and CDR2 SMNVEV (reference sequence). Trimming stripped 1 base from V and 2 bases from J, with 11 bases between. CDR3 size: 15 residues. CDR3 loop: CASSLFGGGNTEAFF. The CDR3 bases are TGTGCCAGCAGTTTATTTGGGGGAGGAAACACTGAAGCTTTCTTT.

The CDR3 coding sequence is TGTGCCAGCAGTCAAGAGGGACAAGACTCCACAGATACGCAGTATTTT. It specifies CASSQEGQDSTDTQYF. The chain employs TRBV6-2 or TRBV6-3 and TRBJ2-3, with D tentatively TRBD1 (6 bases). The CDR3 loop spans 16 amino acids. V lost 5 bases, J lost 2 bases, and 17 bases lay in between. Germline loops: CDR1 MNHEY, CDR2 SVGEGT.

This chain connects TRBV27 to TRBJ1-2; maybe TRBD1 (6 bases). Germline V gene lookup returns CDR1 MNHEY and CDR2 SMNVEV (reference sequence). The V gene lost 4 bases and the J gene lost 2 bases, with 17 bases spanning the gap. The CDR3 has 16 residues. CDR3 DNA sequence: TGTGCCAGCAGTTCCGACAGGACCCTGGGAAACTATGGCTACACCTTC. This encodes CASSSDRTLGNYGYTF.

The V gene is TRBV6-1, the J gene TRBJ2-4; unclear D gene. Germline CDR1 and CDR2: MNHNS and SASEGT. V lost 0 bases to trimming and J lost 11 bases, with 14 bases between them. This CDR3 has 14 amino acids. CDR3 DNA: TGTGCCAGCAGTGAAGCGTTGGCAGTTTCCCTTCAGTACTTC. Amino acid sequence: CASSEALAVSLQYF.

The J gene is TRBJ1-5, the V gene TRBV27, with 8 bases aligning to TRBD1. The CDR3 consists of 14 residues. The ends lost 6 bases at V and 7 bases at J; junction bases unmatched: 8. The germline CDR1 and CDR2 sequences are MNHEY and SMNVEV (reference sequence). The CDR3 DNA is TGTGCCAGCAGCCGCCAGGGGGCGCACCAGCCCCAGCATTTT. It codes for CASSRQGAHQPQHF.

The chain joins TRBV6-5 to TRBJ1-4; TRBD1 might be the D (6 bases). The CDR3 spans 12 residues. Germline V gives CDR1 MNHEY, CDR2 SVGAGI. The germline V and J ends were trimmed by 7 bases and 8 bases, with 11 bases remaining between them. The chain's CDR3 is CASTPGTEKLFF. Here the CDR3 DNA reads TGTGCCAGCACCCCGGGGACAGAAAAACTGTTTTTT.

V usage is TRBV12-3 or TRBV12-4 and J usage is TRBJ2-7; possibly TRBD2 for D (5 bases). V shed 3 bases and J shed 4 bases, with 7 bases lying between them. The CDR3 totals 12 residues. CDR3 in amino acids: CASSLSGYEQYF. CDR3 coding DNA: TGTGCCAGCAGTTTGTCGGGGTACGAGCAGTACTTC.

This chain uses TRBV28 with TRBJ1-2; perhaps TRBD1 as D (6 bases). Germline loops: CDR1 MDHEN, CDR2 SYDVKM. CDR3 size: 13 residues. Trimming shortened V by 11 bases and J by 8 bases, and 21 bases separated the two germline ends. CDR3 nucleotides: TGTGCCGAATCAGGGGAGGGACCATGGGGCTACACCTTC. It encodes CAESGEGPWGYTF.

The chain's CDR3 is CASSMDRRYDSYGYTF. The CDR3 nucleotides read TGTGCCAGCAGCATGGACAGACGGTATGATAGCTATGGCTACACCTTC. The chain employs TRBV5-8 and TRBJ1-2; a weak D match, TRBD1 (6 bases). The CDR3 covers 16 residues. V lost 4 bases and J lost 4, with 20 bases in between. The germline CDR1 and CDR2 sequences are SGHTS and YDEGEE.

The chain has TRBV10-3 and TRBJ1-1, with TRBD1 matching 10 bases. This CDR3 is 15 amino acids long. Unmatched junction bases numbered 5, after V lost 7 bases and J lost 0 bases. Germline loops: CDR1 ENHRY, CDR2 SYGVKD. CDR3: CAITRQGAVNTEAFF. The CDR3 DNA follows: TGTGCCATCACCCGACAGGGGGCTGTGAACACTGAAGCTTTCTTT.

This clone was counted between two and nine times. The rearrangement links TRBV28 to TRBJ1-6; TRBD1 aligns across 7 bases. The CDR3 has 17 residues. V was pared by 6 bases and J by 8 bases, with 16 bases of the junction left unmatched. Germline loops: CDR1 MDHEN, CDR2 SYDVKM. This CDR3 is CASRVRGLPPSDSPLHF. The DNA of the CDR3 is TGTGCCAGCAGGGTGAGGGGGCTACCCCCGAGTGATTCACCCCTCCACTTT.

V is TRBV14 and J is TRBJ1-1; the D is unclear. The germline V and J ends were trimmed by 6 bases and 0 bases, with 8 bases remaining between them. CDR3 length: 13 residues. Looked up from germline, CDR1 is SGHDN and CDR2 is FVKESK. The CDR3 DNA is TGTGCCAGCAGTCGACTTCTGAACACTGAAGCTTTCTTT. This encodes CASSRLLNTEAFF.

This clone showed up just once. The gene calls are TRBV27 and TRBJ1-2, with D possibly being TRBD1 (6 bases). The CDR3 runs 17 residues. Between the trimmed V and J ends, which lost 6 bases and 2 bases, there was a span of 22 bases. Germline lookup yields CDR1 MNHEY and CDR2 SMNVEV (reference sequence). This CDR3 reads CASSQGQGRIRNYGYTF. Written as DNA, the CDR3 is TGTGCCAGCAGCCAGGGGCAGGGGCGAATTCGAAACTATGGCTACACCTTC.

The chain couples TRBV15 to TRBJ1-1; D is undetermined. The V gene's germline CDR1 is LNHNV and CDR2 YYDKDF (reference sequence). This CDR3 spans 14 amino acids. V lost 3 bases and J 4 bases, leaving 12 bases between the germline ends. The CDR3 is CATSRIAAGTEAFF. The CDR3 region has the DNA TGTGCCACCAGCAGGATCGCGGCGGGCACTGAAGCTTTCTTT.

The chain is built from TRBV7-2 and TRBJ1-1, with a tentative D call TRBD1 (5 bases). Germline CDR1 SGHTA, CDR2 FQGNSA. Between the trimmed V and J ends, which lost 7 bases and 1 base, there was a span of 13 bases. This CDR3 has 14 residues. CDR3 in DNA: TGTGCCAGCACCCCCAGGGCCCCGAACACTGAAGCTTTCTTT. Its protein is CASTPRAPNTEAFF.

The genes are TRBV6-2 or TRBV6-3 and TRBJ2-7, with 8 positions matching TRBD1. The ends lost 4 bases at V and 5 bases at J; junction bases unmatched: 10. The germline V gene encodes CDR1 MNHEY and CDR2 SVGEGT. The CDR3 runs 15 residues. The CDR3 DNA follows: TGTGCCAGCAGTTTGACGGCAGGGGGCTTGAACGAGCAGTACTTC. This translates into CASSLTAGGLNEQYF.

This rearrangement joins TRBV11-3 to TRBJ2-7; 7 bases map to TRBD2. After removal of 5 bases from V and 7 bases from J, the junction contained 8 bases not matched to a gene. This CDR3 has 13 amino acids. The germline V gene encodes CDR1 SGHNT and CDR2 YENEEA. Here the CDR3 reads CASSLPGGGEQYF. The CDR3 DNA is TGTGCCAGCAGCCTCCCTGGGGGAGGGGAGCAGTACTTC.

V usage is TRBV6-2 or TRBV6-3 and J usage is TRBJ1-1; D is undetermined. The V gene's germline CDR1 is MNHEY and CDR2 SVGEGT. The ends were cut back, 2 bases at V and 6 bases at J, with 16 bases in the middle. The CDR3 is made up of 15 amino acids. CDR3: CASSYGLGPLSEAFF. In DNA, the CDR3 is TGTGCCAGCAGTTACGGGCTTGGTCCCCTCTCTGAAGCTTTCTTT.

The genes are TRBV27 and TRBJ2-1, with D perhaps matching TRBD2 (5 bases). This CDR3 is 13 amino acids long. Trimming removed 2 bases from V and 7 bases from J, with 9 bases in between. The germline V gene encodes CDR1 MNHEY and CDR2 SMNVEV (reference sequence). CDR3 DNA sequence: TGTGCCAGCAGTTTAACGCGGAGGAATGAGCAGTTCTTC. This gives the protein CASSLTRRNEQFF.

The V and J genes are TRBV5-1 and TRBJ1-1, with a tentative D call TRBD1 (5 bases). The length of the CDR3 is 15 residues. Germline CDR1 and CDR2: SGHRS and YFSETQ. The V and J ends lost 2 bases and 4 bases respectively, with 15 bases between them. The CDR3 region is CASSLRGSAVTEAFF. The CDR3 bases are TGCGCCAGCAGCTTAAGGGGTTCTGCCGTCACTGAAGCTTTCTTT.

The chain joins TRBV19 to TRBJ2-1, with 13 bases fitting TRBD2. Germline V CDR1 and CDR2: LNHDA, SQIVND (reference sequence). Trimming took 4 bases from V and 3 from J; bases not matched to a gene: 18. This CDR3 is 21 amino acids long. In nucleotides, the CDR3 is TGTGCCAGTAGTACCGAGAGGGGACTAGCGGGAAGAATGATAAACTACAATGAGCAGTTCTTC. Translated, it gives CASSTERGLAGRMINYNEQFF.

The V and J genes are TRBV5-5 and TRBJ1-5, with D hard to call. The CDR3 is made up of 17 amino acids. The germline gives CDR1 SGHKS, CDR2 YYEKEE (reference sequence). V shed 0 bases and J shed 3 bases, with 16 bases lying between them. CDR3 protein: CASSLEGRIVANQPQHF. The CDR3 DNA follows: TGTGCCAGCAGCTTGGAAGGGAGGATAGTAGCCAATCAGCCCCAGCATTTT. The full variable domain, with the rest looked up from reference TRBV5-5 and TRBJ1-5, is DAGVTQSPTHLIKTRGQQVTLRCSPISGHKSVSWYQQVLGQGPQFIFQYYEKEERGRGNFPDRFSARQFPNYSSELNVNALLLGDSALYLCASSLEGRIVANQPQHFGDGTRLSIL.

The chain has TRBV29-1 and TRBJ1-2; D is unclear. The CDR3 is 13 residues long. V lost 6 bases and J lost 4, with 15 bases in between. From germline, CDR1 is SQVTM and CDR2 ANQGSEA. In nucleotides, the CDR3 is TGCAGCGTAGAAAACCCGGCGGGCTATGGCTACACCTTC. It translates to CSVENPAGYGYTF.